The source of this T cell receptor (beta chain) is a study of cytomegalovirus exposure and HLA in healthy donors. Germline V CDR1 and CDR2: MNHEY, SMNVEV (reference sequence). Unmatched junction bases numbered 9, after V lost 6 bases and J lost 5 bases. The length of the CDR3 is 14 residues. Sequencing was performed with immunoSEQ multiplex PCR; in TCRdb, only in-frame clones are kept and a portion is missing. The sample has 99,000 or so clones, around 87% seen once. The TCR was taken from a woman younger than 35 in good health and CMV-seropositive. Sequencing input: PBMCs. V gene TRBV27 combines with J gene TRBJ1-2; TRBD1 matches 7 bases. CDR3 coding DNA: TGTGCCAGCAGATCTCCGGGACAGAGTTATGGCTACACCTTC. It codes for CASRSPGQSYGYTF.